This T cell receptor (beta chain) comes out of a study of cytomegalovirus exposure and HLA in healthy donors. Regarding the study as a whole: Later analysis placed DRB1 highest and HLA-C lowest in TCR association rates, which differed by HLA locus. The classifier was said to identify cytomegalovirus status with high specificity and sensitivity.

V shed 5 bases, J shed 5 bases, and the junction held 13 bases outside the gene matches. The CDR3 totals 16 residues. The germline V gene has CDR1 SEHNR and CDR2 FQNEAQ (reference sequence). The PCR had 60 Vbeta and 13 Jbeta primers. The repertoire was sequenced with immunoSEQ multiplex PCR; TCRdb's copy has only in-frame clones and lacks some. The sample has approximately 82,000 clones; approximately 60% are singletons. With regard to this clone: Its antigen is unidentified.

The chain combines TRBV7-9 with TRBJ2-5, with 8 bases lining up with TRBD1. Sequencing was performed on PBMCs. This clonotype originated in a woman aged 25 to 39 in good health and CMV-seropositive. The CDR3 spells CASSPGGGAPIETQYF. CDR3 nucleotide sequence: TGTGCCAGCAGCCCAGGGGGCGGGGCCCCCATCGAGACCCAGTACTTC. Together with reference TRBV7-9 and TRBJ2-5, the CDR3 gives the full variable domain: DTGVSQNPRHKITKRGQNVTFRCDPISEHNRLYWYRQTLGQGPEFLTYFQNEAQLEKSRLLSDRFSAERPKGSFSTLEIQRTEQGDSAMYLCASSPGGGAPIETQYFGPGTRLLVL.